This is a list of T cell receptor beta chains from one sample in a study of T cell responses to AZD1222 COVID-19 vaccine. Using immunoSEQ multiplex PCR, the repertoire was profiled, and TCRdb retains in-frame clones only, with some absent. The sample carries approximately 140,000 clones, just over 90% recorded once. The source was peripheral blood, collected on day 0 of AZD1222 vaccination. Receptors were obtained from an adult in good health. CDR3s include the opening cysteine and the closing phenylalanine or tryptophan. Fields, in order: clone size, D gene, J gene, V gene, CDR3 DNA, CDR3 protein. The D gene is left open where the match is weak. Clone size is given for some rows only: seen once, a few or many times, or a class if the clone is expanded.

abundance: .; d_gene: .; j_gene: TRBJ1-2; v_gene: TRBV6-5; CDR3nt: TGTGCCAGCAGTTCGCGGGGGGATAACTATGGCTACACCTTC; CDR3aa: CASSSRGDNYGYTF
abundance: .; d_gene: .; j_gene: TRBJ1-1; v_gene: TRBV12-3/TRBV12-4; CDR3nt: TGTGCCAGCAGTTTCTTCGGTCACACTGAAGCTTTCTTT; CDR3aa: CASSFFGHTEAFF
abundance: .; d_gene: .; j_gene: TRBJ2-2; v_gene: TRBV2; CDR3nt: TGTGCCAGCAGTGGCCAGACTGCCGGGGAGCTGTTTTTT; CDR3aa: CASSGQTAGELFF
abundance: .; d_gene: .; j_gene: TRBJ2-2; v_gene: TRBV11-2; CDR3nt: TGTGCCAGCAACCAAGTAGGGGGTAGACTAGCCGGGGAGCTGTTTTTT; CDR3aa: CASNQVGGRLAGELFF
abundance: .; d_gene: TRBD1; j_gene: TRBJ1-2; v_gene: TRBV30; CDR3nt: TGTGCCTGGAGCTGGGACAGGGGGCTAGCTAACTATGGCTACACCTTC; CDR3aa: CAWSWDRGLANYGYTF
abundance: once; d_gene: .; j_gene: TRBJ2-3; v_gene: TRBV5-6; CDR3nt: TGTGCCAGCAGGGATGGGGGGACAAGCACAGATACGCAGTATTTT; CDR3aa: CASRDGGTSTDTQYF
abundance: .; d_gene: .; j_gene: TRBJ2-7; v_gene: TRBV5-1; CDR3nt: TGCGCCAGCAGCCGAGAGGTGGGGAGGGGGACCTCGAGCGAGCAGTACTTC; CDR3aa: CASSREVGRGTSSEQYF
abundance: .; d_gene: .; j_gene: TRBJ1-4; v_gene: TRBV5-1; CDR3nt: TGCGCCAGCAGCTTATCGAGAAGGACTAATGAAAAACTGTTTTTT; CDR3aa: CASSLSRRTNEKLFF
abundance: once; d_gene: TRBD1; j_gene: TRBJ1-2; v_gene: TRBV5-5; CDR3nt: TGTGCCAGCAGCCGCGACGACAGGGGGCCTTACGGCTACACCTTC; CDR3aa: CASSRDDRGPYGYTF
abundance: .; d_gene: TRBD1; j_gene: TRBJ1-1; v_gene: TRBV3-1/TRBV3-2; CDR3nt: TGTGCCAGCAGCGGACGGACAGGGTGGTTTGAAGCTTTCTTT; CDR3aa: CASSGRTGWFEAFF
abundance: .; d_gene: TRBD1; j_gene: TRBJ2-1; v_gene: TRBV29-1; CDR3nt: TGCAGCGTTGAGAGTCAGGGGGAAGCGCTAAATGAGCAGTTCTTC; CDR3aa: CSVESQGEALNEQFF
abundance: .; d_gene: TRBD1; j_gene: TRBJ1-2; v_gene: TRBV24-1; CDR3nt: TGTGCCACCAGTGGCAGGGGGGCAACTAACTATGGCTACACCTTC; CDR3aa: CATSGRGATNYGYTF
abundance: .; d_gene: TRBD1; j_gene: TRBJ2-7; v_gene: TRBV23-1; CDR3nt: TGCGCCAGCAGCCTAGGACAGGGGGCCTACGAGCAGTACTTC; CDR3aa: CASSLGQGAYEQYF
abundance: .; d_gene: .; j_gene: TRBJ1-1; v_gene: TRBV19; CDR3nt: TGTGCCAGTAGGGAGGGCCAAAACACTGAAGCTTTCTTT; CDR3aa: CASREGQNTEAFF
abundance: .; d_gene: .; j_gene: TRBJ1-6; v_gene: TRBV5-1; CDR3nt: TGCGCCAGCAGCTTGTCGAACAGGGAGTATTCACCCCTCCACTTT; CDR3aa: CASSLSNREYSPLHF
abundance: .; d_gene: .; j_gene: TRBJ1-1; v_gene: TRBV6-5; CDR3nt: TGTGCCAGCAGGCCCCGGGGAAACACTGAAGCTTTCTTT; CDR3aa: CASRPRGNTEAFF
abundance: .; d_gene: .; j_gene: TRBJ2-3; v_gene: TRBV6-5; CDR3nt: TGTGCCAGCAGTTACTCGCCAGCACCAGATACGCAGTATTTT; CDR3aa: CASSYSPAPDTQYF
abundance: few; d_gene: TRBD1; j_gene: TRBJ1-2; v_gene: TRBV9; CDR3nt: TGTGCCAGCAGCGTGGACGGGACAGGGGGCTTTGGTGGCTATGGCTACACCTTC; CDR3aa: CASSVDGTGGFGGYGYTF
abundance: .; d_gene: TRBD1; j_gene: TRBJ2-1; v_gene: TRBV19; CDR3nt: TGTGCCAGTAGTCTCGGGACAGAAAATTGGTTGAATGAGCAGTTCTTC; CDR3aa: CASSLGTENWLNEQFF
abundance: .; d_gene: TRBD1; j_gene: TRBJ2-2; v_gene: TRBV7-2; CDR3nt: TGTGCCAGCAGCTTCAGGGACAGGGTCCCCGGGGAGCTGTTTTTT; CDR3aa: CASSFRDRVPGELFF
abundance: .; d_gene: TRBD2; j_gene: TRBJ2-1; v_gene: TRBV11-3; CDR3nt: TGTGCCAGCAGCTTGATCCGAGCGGGGGCTACGAATGAGCAGTTCTTC; CDR3aa: CASSLIRAGATNEQFF
abundance: .; d_gene: TRBD1; j_gene: TRBJ1-1; v_gene: TRBV11-3; CDR3nt: TGTGCCAGCAGCTTAGTTCAGGGGGCTACTGAAGCTTTCTTT; CDR3aa: CASSLVQGATEAFF
abundance: .; d_gene: .; j_gene: TRBJ2-1; v_gene: TRBV2; CDR3nt: TGTGCCAGCAGGGAGTTAGAGGTCCTGATGTACAATGAGCAGTTCTTC; CDR3aa: CASRELEVLMYNEQFF
abundance: .; d_gene: .; j_gene: TRBJ2-1; v_gene: TRBV19; CDR3nt: TGTGCCAGTAGTATAGATCTAGGCGGGACCTACAATGAGCAGTTCTTC; CDR3aa: CASSIDLGGTYNEQFF
abundance: .; d_gene: .; j_gene: TRBJ1-2; v_gene: TRBV30; CDR3nt: TGTGCCGGCCTGCAGGACTTTCGGGGGTATGGCTACACCTTC; CDR3aa: CAGLQDFRGYGYTF
abundance: .; d_gene: .; j_gene: TRBJ2-1; v_gene: TRBV10-3; CDR3nt: TGTGCCACAGAGACAGAGTACCGGGCCCATGAGCAGTTCTTC; CDR3aa: CATETEYRAHEQFF
abundance: .; d_gene: .; j_gene: TRBJ1-5; v_gene: TRBV2; CDR3nt: TGTGCCAGCAGTGCCGGCGGGCAGCCCCAGCATTTT; CDR3aa: CASSAGGQPQHF
abundance: .; d_gene: .; j_gene: TRBJ1-5; v_gene: TRBV27; CDR3nt: TGTGCCAGCAGCCGACTTAGCAATCAGCCCCAGCATTTT; CDR3aa: CASSRLSNQPQHF
abundance: once; d_gene: TRBD1; j_gene: TRBJ1-4; v_gene: TRBV12-3/TRBV12-4; CDR3nt: TGTGCCAGCCTCCCCATAGGGGGCACAAAACTGTTTTTT; CDR3aa: CASLPIGGTKLFF
abundance: .; d_gene: .; j_gene: TRBJ2-1; v_gene: TRBV7-9; CDR3nt: TGTGCCAGCAGCTTAGTTGAACTAACCTCCTACAATGAGCAGTTCTTC; CDR3aa: CASSLVELTSYNEQFF
abundance: .; d_gene: .; j_gene: TRBJ2-1; v_gene: TRBV7-6; CDR3nt: TGTGCCAGCAGCTACGGGGGACTCTCCTACAATGAGCAGTTCTTC; CDR3aa: CASSYGGLSYNEQFF